These T cell receptor beta chains were read from a single sample in a study of T-cell reconstitution after alpha-beta-depleted transplantation in children. Each CDR3 protein is one row after TCRdb ran MiXCR on the PCR reads. The data hold around 530,000 distinct CDR3 sequences, with approximately 30% observed a single time. Sequences were derived from PBMCs from the stem cell graft donor, sampled from the stem cell graft. All receptors come from a human donor who donated a stem cell graft to a child with aplastic anemia. Each CDR3 is given with its conserved first and last residue.

V: TRBV29-1
CDR3: CSVVLAYEQFF

V: TRBV12-3/TRBV12-4
CDR3: CASSPSPGGPQHF

V: TRBV12-3/TRBV12-4
CDR3: CASSSDPAPGNTIYF

V: TRBV24-1
CDR3: CATSGVASGEGYGYTF

V: TRBV7-2
CDR3: CASSRGRGADTQYF

V: TRBV6-1
CDR3: CASSGRMPNEKLFF

V: TRBV29-1
CDR3: CSVLGGAGAFF

V: TRBV11-2
CDR3: CASSLWAVVLADQETQYF

V: TRBV4-2
CDR3: CASSQYGSGGAYEQYF

V: TRBV7-9
CDR3: CASSRLGQGHEQYF

V: TRBV27
CDR3: CASSFGTRTTGANVLTF

V: TRBV5-1
CDR3: CASSLSQRSSYNEQFF

V: TRBV4-2
CDR3: CASSQDLTSGSQETQYF

V: TRBV12-3/TRBV12-4
CDR3: CASSETGQAFF

V: TRBV11-2
CDR3: CASSPTLSGPAFNSPLHF

V: TRBV28
CDR3: CASRTTEYGYTF

V: TRBV5-5
CDR3: CASSSPGNLATNEKLFF

V: TRBV6-1
CDR3: CASRTDRGSPEQFF

V: TRBV5-1
CDR3: CASSLGDSTYEQYF

V: TRBV7-2
CDR3: CASSLSGGTGVHIQYF

V: TRBV29-1
CDR3: CSVEGQGGYTF

V: TRBV5-8
CDR3: CASSLGGPGGLNEQFF

V: TRBV10-3
CDR3: CAISESSGIGYF

V: TRBV5-1
CDR3: CASSLAGGFGGEQFF

V: TRBV20-1
CDR3: CSARDPLGRVGTDTQYF

V: TRBV20-1
CDR3: CSAHTGYGYTF

V: TRBV7-6
CDR3: CASSRGAGNTEAFF

V: TRBV9
CDR3: CASSVAPDFAKNIQYF

V: TRBV3-1
CDR3: CASSQTGTGDGYTF

V: TRBV25-1
CDR3: CASGKSGRRANEQFF

V: TRBV29-1
CDR3: CSVEGFSGNTIYF

V: TRBV6-1
CDR3: CASSPSTGQNTEAFF

V: TRBV20-1
CDR3: CSAILSGSISGELFF

V: TRBV29-1
CDR3: CSVEDGQRNIQYF

V: TRBV4-3
CDR3: CASSQPGASEAFF

V: TRBV27
CDR3: CASSGREETQYF

V: TRBV20-1
CDR3: CSALAGINYEQYF

V: TRBV15
CDR3: CATSRDREIVGRLSYNEQFF

V: TRBV6-2/TRBV6-3
CDR3: CASSYPGRTYNEQFF

V: TRBV6-1
CDR3: CASSPKTRALSYTF

V: TRBV30
CDR3: CAWSRDRVNEQFF

V: TRBV7-2
CDR3: CASSFKLVGNEQFF

V: TRBV20-1
CDR3: CSARADQLNTEAFF